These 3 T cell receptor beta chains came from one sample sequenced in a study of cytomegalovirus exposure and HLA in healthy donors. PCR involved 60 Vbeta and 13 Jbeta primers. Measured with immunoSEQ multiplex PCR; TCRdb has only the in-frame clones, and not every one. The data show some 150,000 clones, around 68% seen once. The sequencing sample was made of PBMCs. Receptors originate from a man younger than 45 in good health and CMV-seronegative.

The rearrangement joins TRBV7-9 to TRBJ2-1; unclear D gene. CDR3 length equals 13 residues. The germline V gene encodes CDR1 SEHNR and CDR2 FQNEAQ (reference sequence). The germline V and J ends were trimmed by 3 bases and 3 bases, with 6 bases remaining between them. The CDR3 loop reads CASSFDNYNEQFF. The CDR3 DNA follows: TGTGCCAGCAGCTTTGACAACTACAATGAGCAGTTCTTC.

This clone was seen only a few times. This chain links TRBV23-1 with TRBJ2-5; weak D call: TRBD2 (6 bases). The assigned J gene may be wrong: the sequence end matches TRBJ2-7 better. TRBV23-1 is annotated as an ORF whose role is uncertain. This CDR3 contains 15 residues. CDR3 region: CASSPRDSCSYEQYF. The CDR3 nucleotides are TGCGCCAGCAGTCCCCGGGACTCCTGCTCCTACGAGCAGTACTTC.

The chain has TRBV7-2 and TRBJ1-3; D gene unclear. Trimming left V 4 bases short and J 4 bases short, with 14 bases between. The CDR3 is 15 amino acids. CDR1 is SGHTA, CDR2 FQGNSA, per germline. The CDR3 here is CASSSETSLGNTIYF. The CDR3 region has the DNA TGTGCCAGCAGCTCGGAGACCTCCCTAGGAAACACCATATATTTT.